Below, 2 T cell receptor beta chains from the same sample are listed, as sequenced in a study of PD-L1 blockade in urothelial cancer. The method was immunoSEQ multiplex PCR; TCRdb's version includes in-frame clones alone and lacks a portion of them. The top ten clones hold 2.5% to 3.5% of a sample with around 25,000 clones, roughly 89% of them seen once. Sequencing was performed on PBMCs, taken around atezolizumab (anti-PD-L1) treatment. Receptor source: a man in his fifties with urothelial cancer.

This chain joins TRBV18 and TRBJ2-3, with D possibly matching TRBD1 (5 bases). The CDR3 contains 15 residues. Germline loops: CDR1 KGHSH, CDR2 LQKENI. V dropped 2 bases and J dropped 2 bases, with 11 bases sitting between them. The CDR3: CASSPRGLTTDTQYF. The DNA for the CDR3 is TGTGCCAGCTCACCAAGGGGTCTCACCACAGATACGCAGTATTTT.

The chain joins TRBV7-2 to TRBJ2-7; 9 nucleotides align to TRBD2. The CDR3 spans 16 residues. Germline loops: CDR1 SGHTA, CDR2 FQGNSA. The V gene end was trimmed by 5 bases and the J gene end by 6 bases; junction bases not matched to a gene: 14. The CDR3 spells CASSGRGGQGRIEQYF. CDR3 DNA sequence: TGTGCCAGCAGCGGGCGGGGGGGGCAGGGTAGGATCGAGCAGTACTTC.